A single sample gave rise to the 32 T cell receptor beta chains below, sequenced in a study of T cell clonotyping in hematopoietic cell transplantation. Libraries were prepared by immunoSEQ multiplex PCR; TCRdb keeps only in-frame clonotypes and omits some of them. The data contain 12,000 to 15,000 clones, around 86% of them seen just once; the ten biggest clones take up roughly 13%. This specimen consisted of PBMCs, obtained 100 days after allogeneic stem cell transplant. These receptors were taken from a male patient between 45 and 59 years old who had an allogeneic stem cell transplant from an unrelated donor, so T cells may come from the graft donor. Some clones in this sample may be carry-over from other donors' samples.

This chain uses TRBV27 with TRBJ2-3; D not resolved. Deletions cut 3 bases from V and 0 bases from J, with 10 bases between. Germline V gives CDR1 MNHEY, CDR2 SMNVEV (reference sequence). The CDR3 has 15 amino acids. CDR3 amino acids: CASSFRDSSTDTQYF. CDR3 bases: TGTGCCAGCAGTTTTCGCGATTCTAGCACAGATACGCAGTATTTT.

The chain combines TRBV11-3 with TRBJ2-1; maybe TRBD1 (7 bases). This CDR3 comprises 16 residues. Germline lookup yields CDR1 SGHNT and CDR2 YENEEA. V was clipped by 0 bases and J by 6 bases, with 15 bases between them. The DNA of the CDR3 is TGTGCCAGCAGCTTAGATGGGGGGACAGATCTCAATGAGCAGTTCTTC. This translates into CASSLDGGTDLNEQFF.

This chain joins TRBV7-9 and TRBJ1-1, with TRBD1 matching 9 bases. The trim removed 5 bases at V and 1 base at J, leaving 5 bases unmatched. Per the germline V gene, CDR1 is SEHNR and CDR2 is FQNEAQ (reference sequence). The CDR3 contains 15 residues. The CDR3 bases are TGTGCCAGCAGCCCGCACAGGGGGCCGAACACTGAAGCTTTCTTT. Residues: CASSPHRGPNTEAFF.

CDR3 sequence reads: CASSPFSTSGLYEQYF. The CDR3 bases are TGTGCCAGCAGCCCCTTCTCGACTAGCGGACTCTACGAGCAGTACTTC. The chain uses TRBV27 and TRBJ2-7, with TRBD2 matching over 9 bases. Germline-derived CDR1 and CDR2 are MNHEY and SMNVEV (reference sequence). The CDR3 loop spans 16 amino acids. V trimming: 6 bases; J trimming: 3 bases; junction bases outside the gene matches: 12.

This rearrangement joins TRBV28 to TRBJ2-3; D remains unclear. Looked up from germline, CDR1 is MDHEN and CDR2 is SYDVKM. Deletions cut 3 bases from V and 4 bases from J, with 11 bases between. The CDR3 contains 14 residues. CDR3 in amino acids: CASSFQRRSDTQYF. The CDR3 DNA follows: TGTGCCAGCAGTTTCCAGAGGCGGTCAGATACGCAGTATTTT. Variable domain in full (rest from reference TRBV28 and TRBJ2-3): DVKVTQSSRYLVKRTGEKVFLECVQDMDHENMFWYRQDPGLGLRLIYFSYDVKMKEKGDIPEGYSVSREKKERFSLILESASTNQTSMYLCASSFQRRSDTQYFGPGTRLTVL.

The rearrangement links TRBV18 to TRBJ1-2, with 8 bases lining up with TRBD1. The germline CDR1 and CDR2 sequences are KGHSH and LQKENI. After removal of 2 bases from V and 3 bases from J, the junction contained 5 bases not matched to a gene. There are 15 residues in the CDR3. The CDR3 here is CASSPSGGADYGYTF. DNA of the CDR3: TGTGCCAGCTCACCATCAGGGGGCGCTGACTATGGCTACACCTTC.

The CDR3 region is CASSLGGQGAYEQYF. In DNA, the CDR3 is TGTGCCAGCAGCTTAGGTGGACAGGGGGCTTACGAGCAGTACTTC. The rearrangement links TRBV7-9 to TRBJ2-7; 11 bases map to TRBD1. Germline loops: CDR1 SEHNR, CDR2 FQNEAQ (reference sequence). V lost 1 base and J lost 4; bases outside the gene matches: 3. CDR3 size: 15 residues.

This chain joins TRBV29-1 and TRBJ1-1; D is possibly TRBD1 (5 bases). The V end lost 3 bases, the J end lost 4 bases, and 21 bases lay between the germline ends. This CDR3 has 16 residues. The V gene's germline CDR1 is SQVTM and CDR2 ANQGSEA. This CDR3 reads CSVDSLETARGTEAFF. CDR3 bases: TGCAGCGTTGATTCCCTTGAGACAGCGAGGGGCACTGAAGCTTTCTTT.

This chain uses TRBV4-2 with TRBJ2-1; 8 bases are a match to TRBD2. The CDR3 extends over 16 amino acids. Germline V lookup: CDR1 LGHNA, CDR2 YNFKEQ. V trimming: 1 base; J trimming: 3 bases; junction bases outside the gene matches: 5. The CDR3 loop reads CASSQASGQNYNEQFF. CDR3 bases: TGTGCCAGCAGCCAAGCTAGCGGGCAAAACTACAATGAGCAGTTCTTC.

V is TRBV6-1 and J is TRBJ1-1, with 9 bases aligning to TRBD1. This CDR3 has 13 residues. CDR1 and CDR2 from the germline V gene are MNHNS and SASEGT. After removal of 5 bases from V and 4 bases from J, the junction contained 2 bases not matched to a gene. Written as DNA, the CDR3 is TGTGCCAGCAGTACGACAGGGGGCACTGAAGCTTTCTTT. Protein: CASSTTGGTEAFF.

This clone was observed a single time. The chain combines TRBV21-1 with TRBJ2-1; TRBD1 is taken as the D call from the table, unchecked against the DNA. TRBV21-1 is tagged as a pseudogene. CDR3 length: 17 residues. CDR3 region: CASSTEDGTGAYNEQFF. As DNA, the CDR3 is TGTGCCAGCAGCACGGAGGACGGGACAGGGGCGTACAATGAGCAGTTCTTC.

The CDR3 spells CASSLESGVYEQFF. The DNA of the CDR3 is TGCGCCAGCAGCTTGGAATCAGGTGTGTATGAGCAGTTCTTC. This rearrangement joins TRBV5-1 to TRBJ2-1; D remains ambiguous. Germline CDR1 SGHRS, CDR2 YFSETQ. This CDR3 contains 14 residues. Trimming stripped 0 bases from V and 8 bases from J, with 12 bases between.

The chain combines TRBV4-2 with TRBJ2-7; possibly TRBD1 for D (5 bases). This CDR3 comprises 14 residues. V was shortened by 0 bases and J by 5 bases, with 11 bases between the two germline ends. CDR1 is LGHNA and CDR2 is YNFKEQ in the germline V gene. CDR3 loop: CASSQEQDQDEQYF. The CDR3 DNA sequence: TGTGCCAGCAGCCAAGAACAGGATCAGGACGAGCAGTACTTC.

The chain joins TRBV2 to TRBJ1-6; D is undetermined. This CDR3 comprises 16 residues. Trimming removed 5 bases from V and 5 bases from J, with 16 bases in between. CDR1 is SNHLY and CDR2 is FYNNEI in the germline V gene. DNA for the CDR3: TGTGCCAGCAGTAACATCCCGGACGGAAATAATTCACCCCTCCACTTT. This gives the protein CASSNIPDGNNSPLHF.

J is TRBJ1-2 and V is TRBV21-1. TRBV21-1 corresponds to a pseudogene. CDR3 length: 14 residues. The CDR3 DNA sequence: TGTGCCAGCAGCAAAGGGCGCGTCAAAGGTGGCTACACCTTC. Its protein is CASSKGRVKGGYTF.

This chain connects TRBV5-1 to TRBJ1-1; D unclear. The germline gives CDR1 SGHRS, CDR2 YFSETQ. The CDR3 is 14 residues long. Trimming took off 0 bases at V and 1 base at J, with 7 bases between the two ends. Here the CDR3 DNA reads TGCGCCAGCAGCTTGGCGGGGAGGAACACTGAAGCTTTCTTT. This sequence encodes CASSLAGRNTEAFF.

Written as DNA, the CDR3 is TGTGCCAGCAGCCAACAAGCCTATAATTCACCCCTCCACTTT. Protein: CASSQQAYNSPLHF. The rearrangement uses TRBV5-4 and TRBJ1-6; D not resolved. Between the trimmed V and J ends, which lost 4 bases and 2 bases, there was a span of 7 bases. Per germline, CDR1 SGHNT and CDR2 YYREEE (reference sequence). The CDR3 is 14 amino acids.

J is TRBJ1-1 and V is TRBV6-6; 8 nucleotides line up with TRBD1. Germline V CDR1 and CDR2: MNHNY, SVGAGI (reference sequence). CDR3 size: 15 residues. V trimming: 5 bases; J trimming: 5 bases; junction bases outside the gene matches: 10. CDR3 in DNA: TGTGCCAGCAGTATCTCGACAGGGGCGAGGACTGAAGCTTTCTTT. It specifies CASSISTGARTEAFF.

The chain has TRBV7-6 and TRBJ2-7; D unclear. This CDR3 region has 13 residues. CDR1 is SGHVS, CDR2 FNYEAQ, per germline. With 3 bases removed from V and 3 bases from J, the gap between germline ends came to 9 bases. CDR3 protein: CASSFEHNYEQYF. The CDR3 nucleotides read TGTGCCAGCAGCTTTGAACACAACTACGAGCAGTACTTC.

The V call is TRBV28, the J call TRBJ1-2; D unclear. The CDR3 is 12 amino acids. The germline V gene has CDR1 MDHEN and CDR2 SYDVKM. V shed 3 bases and J shed 4 bases, with 6 bases lying between them. CDR3 DNA: TGTGCCAGCAGTTTGCGTCTCTATGGCTACACCTTC. Translation: CASSLRLYGYTF.

The chain links TRBV10-3 to TRBJ2-5; TRBD2 matches 12 bases. Germline CDR1 ENHRY, CDR2 SYGVKD. The CDR3 runs to 14 residues. V gave up 7 bases and J gave up 4 bases; unmatched junction bases: 4. The CDR3 nucleotides read TGTGCCATCAAGCCGGGACTAGCGGGAGAGACCCAGTACTTC. Translation: CAIKPGLAGETQYF.

The CDR3 coding sequence is TGTGCCAGTAGCATCGCGAGCTCCTACGAGCAGTACTTC. Its protein is CASSIASSYEQYF. The chain recombines TRBV19 with TRBJ2-7; D gene uncertain. Trimming removed 6 bases from V and 0 bases from J, with 9 bases in between. In germline, CDR1 is LNHDA, CDR2 SQIVND (reference sequence). The CDR3 extends over 13 amino acids.

The V and J genes are TRBV5-1 and TRBJ2-3, with D possibly matching TRBD1 (6 bases). Germline assignment: CDR1 SGHRS and CDR2 YFSETQ. The CDR3 extends over 15 amino acids. The V end was cut by 4 bases, the J end by 4 bases, with 16 bases between. The CDR3 here is CASSIQGDSADTQYF. CDR3 sequence (DNA): TGCGCCAGCAGCATACAGGGAGATTCGGCAGATACGCAGTATTTT.

As regards this clone: Different DNA sequences within this sample yield the same CDR3. The chain recombines TRBV25-1 with TRBJ2-7, with a weak D call TRBD2 (5 bases). This CDR3 contains 11 residues. V lost 4 bases and J lost 4, with 5 bases in between. Per germline, CDR1 MGHDK and CDR2 SYGVNS. The CDR3 region has the DNA TGTGCCAGCAGTGGCGGGTACGAGCAGTACTTC. As protein: CASSGGYEQYF.

The V and J genes are TRBV18 and TRBJ2-5; maybe TRBD1 (6 bases). V shed 4 bases and J shed 2 bases, with 14 bases lying between them. Germline assignment: CDR1 KGHSH and CDR2 LQKENI. This CDR3 spans 15 amino acids. The CDR3 loop reads CASSRGPARQETQYF. CDR3 nucleotide sequence: TGTGCCAGCTCACGGGGGCCCGCCCGGCAAGAGACCCAGTACTTC.

This chain links TRBV4-1 with TRBJ1-1; D is perhaps TRBD1 (6 bases). This CDR3 spans 14 amino acids. The V and J ends lost 11 bases and 3 bases respectively, with 19 bases between them. Germline-derived CDR1 and CDR2 are MGHRA and YSYEKL. The chain's CDR3 is CACYSRGAYTEAFF. CDR3 bases: TGCGCCTGTTACAGCAGGGGAGCGTACACTGAAGCTTTCTTT.

The J gene is TRBJ1-1, the V gene TRBV5-6; 9 bases line up with TRBD1. CDR3 length equals 18 residues. Germline V gene lookup returns CDR1 SGHDT and CDR2 YYEEEE. The V segment lost 4 bases and the J segment 0 bases; nucleotides outside the gene matches: 13. Here the CDR3 DNA reads TGTGCCAGCAGCCCCAGAGAGACAGGGGGACTCATGAACACTGAAGCTTTCTTT. Protein sequence: CASSPRETGGLMNTEAFF.

This clone was seen a single time. V usage is TRBV6-1 and J usage is TRBJ1-3; D not resolved. CDR1 and CDR2 from the germline V gene are MNHNS and SASEGT. The CDR3 is 16 residues long. V was shortened by 4 bases and J by 0 bases, with 13 bases between the two germline ends. The CDR3 loop is CASSALHGSSGNTIYF. CDR3 coding DNA: TGTGCCAGCAGTGCTCTTCACGGCAGCTCTGGAAACACCATATATTTT.

This clone has only a few counts. The V gene is TRBV6-1, the J gene TRBJ2-3, with 8 bases that match TRBD1. Per germline, CDR1 MNHNS and CDR2 SASEGT. The CDR3 spans 15 residues. V shed 9 bases and J 7 bases; nucleotides not matched to a gene: 15. CDR3 DNA sequence: TGTGCCAGTTACGCAGGGGGCAAGGAAGGATATACGCAGTATTTT. Translating it yields CASYAGGKEGYTQYF.

J is TRBJ1-2 and V is TRBV5-1, with 7 bases identical to TRBD1. The CDR3 spans 16 residues. Germline V gene sequence: CDR1 SGHRS, CDR2 YFSETQ. With 4 bases clipped from V and 4 bases from J, the junction kept 13 bases outside the gene matches. CDR3 DNA sequence: TGCGCCAGCAGCCCTGAACCGGGACAGTCGTCCTATGGCTACACCTTC. Translated: CASSPEPGQSSYGYTF. Variable domain in full (rest from reference TRBV5-1 and TRBJ1-2): KAGVTQTPRYLIKTRGQQVTLSCSPISGHRSVSWYQQTPGQGLQFLFEYFSETQRNKGNFPGRFSGRQFSNSRSEMNVSTLELGDSALYLCASSPEPGQSSYGYTFGSGTRLTVV.

The chain recombines TRBV19 with TRBJ2-5; tentatively, D is TRBD1 (7 bases). The V gene lost 9 bases and the J gene lost 1 base, with 12 bases spanning the gap. This CDR3 contains 13 residues. Germline CDR1 is LNHDA and CDR2 is SQIVND (reference sequence). For the CDR3, the DNA is TGTGCCAGCGGGGGACAGACCCAAGAGACCCAGTACTTC. Encoded protein: CASGGQTQETQYF.

This clone was picked up one time. The CDR3 nucleotides are TGTGCCAGCAGCTCAATGGCGGGAGGGCCATCAGATACGCAGTATTTT. This gives the protein CASSSMAGGPSDTQYF. The V and J genes are TRBV7-3 and TRBJ2-3; 9 nucleotides line up with TRBD2. This CDR3 has 16 residues. The germline V gene encodes CDR1 SGHTA and CDR2 FQGTGA. Trimming cost V 4 bases and J 4 bases; bases outside gene matches: 9.